This TCR beta chain originates from a study of T cell responses to AZD1222 COVID-19 vaccine. Study outcomes and limitations: Clonal diversity was possibly underestimated, and the donors were mostly white British, with more females. CD4 TCRs associated with vaccination spanned spike, dominating at 160-218 and 743-854. Close to half of spike-specific TCRs reportedly recognize unmutated variant regions.

Remarks on this clone: Antigen: not known.

In germline, CDR1 is LGHNA, CDR2 YNFKEQ. This CDR3 spans 18 amino acids. J gave up 3 bases and V 4 bases, and 9 bases lay outside the gene matches. Data came from immunoSEQ multiplex PCR; TCRdb stores just in-frame clones and leaves some out. The data contain about 120,000 clones, 87% of them seen just once; the ten biggest clones take up around 3.3%. The origin of this receptor is an adult in good health. Sequenced material: peripheral blood, taken on day 0 of AZD1222 vaccination. This chain links TRBV4-2 with TRBJ2-3, with 14 positions matching TRBD2. The CDR3 reads CASSPLTSGGAETDTQYF. The CDR3, as DNA: TGTGCCAGCAGCCCCCTGACTAGCGGGGGGGCCGAGACAGATACGCAGTATTTT.